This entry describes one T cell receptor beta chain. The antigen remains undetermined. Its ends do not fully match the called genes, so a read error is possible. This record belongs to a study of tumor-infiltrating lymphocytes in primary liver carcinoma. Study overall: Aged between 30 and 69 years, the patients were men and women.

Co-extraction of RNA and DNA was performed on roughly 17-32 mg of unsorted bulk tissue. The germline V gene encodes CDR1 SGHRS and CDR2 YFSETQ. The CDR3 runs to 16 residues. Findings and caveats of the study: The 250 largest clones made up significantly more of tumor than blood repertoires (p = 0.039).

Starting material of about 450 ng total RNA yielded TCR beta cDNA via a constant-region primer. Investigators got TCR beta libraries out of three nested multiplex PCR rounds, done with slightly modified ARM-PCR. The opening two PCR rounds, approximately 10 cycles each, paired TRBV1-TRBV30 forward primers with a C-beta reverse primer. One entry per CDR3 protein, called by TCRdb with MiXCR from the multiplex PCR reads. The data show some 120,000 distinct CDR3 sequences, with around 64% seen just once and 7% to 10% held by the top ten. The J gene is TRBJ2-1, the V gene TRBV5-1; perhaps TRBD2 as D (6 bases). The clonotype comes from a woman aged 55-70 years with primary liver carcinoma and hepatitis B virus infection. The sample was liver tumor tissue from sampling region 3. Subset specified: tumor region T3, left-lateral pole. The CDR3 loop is CANSLAGSGGYNEQFF. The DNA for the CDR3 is TGCGCCAACAGCTTGGCGGGCAGTGGGGGGTACAATGAGCAGTTCTTC. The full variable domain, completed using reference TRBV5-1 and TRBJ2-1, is KAGVTQTPRYLIKTRGQQVTLSCSPISGHRSVSWYQQTPGQGLQFLFEYFSETQRNKGNFPGRFSGRQFSNSRSEMNVSTLELGDSALYLCANSLAGSGGYNEQFFGPGTRLTVL.